A single sample gave rise to the 15 T cell receptor beta chains below, sequenced in a study of blood T cell repertoires in COVID-19. Only in-frame clones appear in the TCRdb table, and some are missing; sequencing was by immunoSEQ multiplex PCR. The repertoire holds over 300,000 clones, with roughly 90% as singletons. The sample comprised PBMCs or T cells enriched from blood (not recorded which). All receptors come from a woman between 40 and 55 years old who had recovered from COVID-19.

The chain employs TRBV10-3 and TRBJ2-7; 8 positions agree with TRBD2. This CDR3 is 13 amino acids long. V was pared by 2 bases and J by 6 bases, with 3 bases of the junction left unmatched. Germline V gene data show CDR1 as ENHRY and CDR2 as SYGVKD. Here the CDR3 DNA reads TGTGCCATCAGTGAGGGGGGACTAGGCGAGCAGTACTTC. Protein: CAISEGGLGEQYF.

This clone was picked up a small number of times. This sample also contains other DNA sequences that code for the same CDR3. The chain links TRBV7-2 to TRBJ2-3; 9 bases are shared with TRBD1. The CDR3 has 15 amino acids. Germline CDR1 reads SGHTA; CDR2 reads FQGNSA. The junction had 3 bases not matched to a gene; V was cut back by 3 bases and J by 2 bases. Here the CDR3 DNA reads TGTGCCAGCAGCTTGGACAGGGGCAACACAGATACGCAGTATTTT. This encodes CASSLDRGNTDTQYF.

The genes are TRBV18 and TRBJ1-1; 7 nucleotides align to TRBD1. The CDR3 consists of 16 residues. The V gene end was trimmed by 3 bases and the J gene end by 4 bases; junction bases not matched to a gene: 11. In germline, CDR1 is KGHSH, CDR2 LQKENI. The CDR3 bases are TGTGCCAGCTCACCGATGGAACAGGGGAGGATCACTGAAGCTTTCTTT. Its translation: CASSPMEQGRITEAFF.

The V and J genes are TRBV19 and TRBJ1-2; 8 bases map to TRBD1. This CDR3 comprises 16 residues. The V and J ends lost 4 bases and 0 bases, in that order; junction bases with no gene match: 7. The germline V gene has CDR1 LNHDA and CDR2 SQIVND (reference sequence). The CDR3 nucleotides read TGTGCCAGTAGTACCCCCAGGGGGCTCGCTAACTATGGCTACACCTTC. Its protein product is CASSTPRGLANYGYTF.

The CDR3 coding sequence is TGCGCCAGCAGCCGGGACAGAGCCACCGGGGAGCTGTTTTTT. This gives the protein CASSRDRATGELFF. The chain recombines TRBV5-1 with TRBJ2-2; 7 bases are shared with TRBD1. V lost 4 bases, J lost 4 bases, and 4 bases stayed unmatched. The CDR3 length is 14 residues. The germline CDR1 and CDR2 sequences are SGHRS and YFSETQ.

CDR3 sequence (DNA): TGTGCCAGCAGTTTATCCCCAGGGGGGAGAGAAAAACTGTTTTTT. Amino acid sequence: CASSLSPGGREKLFF. The gene calls are TRBV28 and TRBJ1-4, with 7 bases identical to TRBD1. This CDR3 has 15 residues. Germline V gives CDR1 MDHEN, CDR2 SYDVKM. V was clipped by 1 base and J by 8 bases; unmatched bases: 7.

The rearrangement uses TRBV11-2 and TRBJ2-7; perhaps TRBD1 as D (6 bases). Trimming removed 3 bases at V and 6 bases at J, with 24 bases between. Germline V gives CDR1 SGHAT, CDR2 FQNNGV. This CDR3 spans 17 amino acids. The CDR3 sequence is CASSFVPTPAQGGEQYF. CDR3 nucleotide sequence: TGTGCCAGCAGCTTCGTACCCACCCCTGCACAAGGGGGCGAGCAGTACTTC.

The chain links TRBV9 to TRBJ2-1; tentatively, D is TRBD1 (5 bases). The germline CDR1 and CDR2 sequences are SGDLS and YYNGEE. Between the trimmed V and J ends, which lost 0 bases and 4 bases, there was a span of 5 bases. The CDR3 sequence is 13 residues long. This chain's CDR3 is CASSVGQYNEQFF. In DNA, the CDR3 is TGTGCCAGCAGCGTAGGACAGTACAATGAGCAGTTCTTC.

The V gene is TRBV9, the J gene TRBJ2-7; 12 bases map to TRBD1. J lost 4 bases, V lost 4 bases, and 9 bases had no gene match. The V gene's germline CDR1 is SGDLS and CDR2 YYNGEE. The CDR3 length is 16 residues. The DNA for the CDR3 is TGTGCCAGCAGCTCTGCCCCGGGACAGGGGGCGTACGAGCAGTACTTC. This encodes CASSSAPGQGAYEQYF.

This clone has just one count. The chain uses TRBV11-3 and TRBJ2-1; TRBD2 agrees at 10 bases. Trimming at V came to 5 bases and at J to 6 bases, leaving 10 bases not matched to a gene. The CDR3 consists of 16 residues. Per germline, CDR1 SGHNT and CDR2 YENEEA. The CDR3 DNA is TGTGCCAGCAGCAAACCGGGACTAGCGACCCGCAATGAGCAGTTCTTC. This sequence encodes CASSKPGLATRNEQFF.

The chain employs TRBV18 and TRBJ1-1; TRBD1 matches at 8 bases. This CDR3 is built from 15 residues. CDR1 and CDR2 (germline): KGHSH, LQKENI. V trimming: 5 bases; J trimming: 3 bases; junction bases outside the gene matches: 8. The CDR3 DNA reads as TGTGCCAGCTCAGCCACCGGGACAGGAGACACTGAAGCTTTCTTT. Translating it yields CASSATGTGDTEAFF.

The chain uses TRBV7-8 and TRBJ2-1, with 9 bases fitting TRBD2. CDR1 SGHVS and CDR2 FQNEAQ come from the germline V gene. This CDR3 region has 19 residues. The junction had 13 bases not matched to a gene; V was cut back by 4 bases and J by 0 bases. Here the CDR3 reads CASSSRVAGAMSSYNEQFF. CDR3 DNA: TGTGCCAGCAGCTCAAGGGTAGCGGGGGCAATGAGCTCCTACAATGAGCAGTTCTTC.

DNA of the CDR3: TGTGCCAGCAGCGCCGGACAGGGGACCACTAACTATGGCTACACCTTC. Protein: CASSAGQGTTNYGYTF. The chain uses TRBV9 and TRBJ1-2, with TRBD1 identical over 9 bases. Unmatched junction bases numbered 6, after V lost 3 bases and J lost 0 bases. The length of the CDR3 is 16 residues. Per the germline V gene, CDR1 is SGDLS and CDR2 is YYNGEE.

The count of this clone is one. The V gene is TRBV27, the J gene TRBJ2-4; 8 bases match TRBD1. With 6 bases clipped from V and 1 base from J, the junction kept 5 bases outside the gene matches. CDR3 size: 15 residues. Germline V CDR1 and CDR2: MNHEY, SMNVEV (reference sequence). DNA for the CDR3: TGTGCCAGCAGCTACCAGGGGGCGGCCAAAAACATTCAGTACTTC. It translates to CASSYQGAAKNIQYF.

V usage is TRBV10-3 and J usage is TRBJ2-4, with 14 positions matching TRBD2. J was trimmed by 3 bases and V by 4 bases; bases with no gene match: 14. This CDR3 spans 20 amino acids. Looked up from germline, CDR1 is ENHRY and CDR2 is SYGVKD. This CDR3 reads CAISAESRLAGGPDKNIQYF. Written as DNA, the CDR3 is TGTGCCATCAGTGCCGAATCTCGACTAGCGGGAGGGCCGGACAAAAACATTCAGTACTTC.